This T cell receptor (beta chain) was sequenced for a study of blood T cell repertoires in COVID-19. Germline V gene lookup returns CDR1 SGHVS and CDR2 FQNEAQ. J gave up 3 bases and V 0 bases, and 7 bases lay outside the gene matches. The CDR3 contains 16 residues. The table came from immunoSEQ multiplex PCR; TCRdb's copy has only in-frame clones and leaves some out. Of 120,000 to 150,000 clones listed, approximately 87% were seen once; the top ten hold roughly 4%. Sequenced input: peripheral blood. The receptor was isolated from a woman aged 40 to 50 with acute or convalescent COVID-19. The genes are TRBV7-8 and TRBJ2-7, with TRBD1 matching 8 bases. CDR3: CASSLAGRTGFYEQYF. The CDR3 DNA reads TGTGCCAGCAGCTTAGCGGGAAGGACAGGGTTCTACGAGCAGTACTTC.